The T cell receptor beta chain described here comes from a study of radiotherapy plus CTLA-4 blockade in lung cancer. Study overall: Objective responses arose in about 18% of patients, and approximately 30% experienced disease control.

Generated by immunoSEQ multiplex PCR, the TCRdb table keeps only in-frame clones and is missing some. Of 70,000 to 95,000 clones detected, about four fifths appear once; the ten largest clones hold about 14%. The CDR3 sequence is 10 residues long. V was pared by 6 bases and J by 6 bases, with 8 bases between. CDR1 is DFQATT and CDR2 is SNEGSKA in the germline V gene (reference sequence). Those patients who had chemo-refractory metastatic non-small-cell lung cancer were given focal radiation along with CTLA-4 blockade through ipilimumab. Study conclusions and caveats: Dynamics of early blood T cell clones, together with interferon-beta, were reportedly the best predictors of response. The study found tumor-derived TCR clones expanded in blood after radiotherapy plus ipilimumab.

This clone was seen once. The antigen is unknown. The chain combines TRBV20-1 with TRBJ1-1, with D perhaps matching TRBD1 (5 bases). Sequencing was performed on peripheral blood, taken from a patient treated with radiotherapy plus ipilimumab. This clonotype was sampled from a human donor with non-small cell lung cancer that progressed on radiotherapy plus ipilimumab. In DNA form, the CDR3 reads TGCAGTGCGAGGGGCGCTGAAGCTTTCTTT. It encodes CSARGAEAFF.